These 13 T cell receptor beta chains originate from one sample sequenced in a study of blood T cell repertoires in COVID-19. Sequenced by immunoSEQ multiplex PCR; TCRdb stores in-frame clones only, minus some. The table records 200,000 or so clones, approximately 80% of them present only once. Sequences were obtained from peripheral blood. These receptors all stem from a woman older than 75 with acute or convalescent COVID-19.

The rearrangement uses TRBV7-6 and TRBJ2-7; TRBD2 aligns across 13 bases. V was clipped by 2 bases and J by 2 bases; unmatched bases: 12. CDR1 SGHVS and CDR2 FNYEAQ come from the germline V gene. CDR3 length equals 19 residues. CDR3 loop: CASSLKPGLAGQVTYEQYF. CDR3 in DNA: TGTGCCAGCAGCTTAAAACCGGGACTAGCGGGGCAAGTAACCTACGAGCAGTACTTC.

The chain joins TRBV7-9 to TRBJ1-5; D uncertain. Trimming cost V 1 base and J 5 bases, with 6 bases left between them. The length of the CDR3 is 13 residues. Per the germline V gene, CDR1 is SEHNR and CDR2 is FQNEAQ (reference sequence). DNA of the CDR3: TGTGCCAGCAGCTTAGACAAGTATCAGCCCCAGCATTTT. Its protein product is CASSLDKYQPQHF.

As concerns this clone: The same CDR3 also results from other DNA sequences found in this sample. V and J are TRBV19 and TRBJ1-2; D call uncertain. V was pared by 1 base and J by 0 bases, with 6 bases between. The CDR3 has 14 amino acids. Looked up from germline, CDR1 is LNHDA and CDR2 is SQIVND (reference sequence). CDR3 residues: CASSIGGANYGYTF. The CDR3 DNA follows: TGTGCCAGTAGTATAGGCGGGGCTAACTATGGCTACACCTTC.

This clone was found once. The chain carries TRBV6-1 and TRBJ1-1; D is unclear. Trimming took off 2 bases at V and 2 bases at J, with 9 bases between the two ends. The CDR3 sequence is 14 residues long. The germline V gene has CDR1 MNHNS and CDR2 SASEGT. The CDR3 spells CASSEWAANTEAFF. CDR3 sequence (DNA): TGTGCCAGCAGTGAATGGGCAGCAAACACTGAAGCTTTCTTT.

This clone was recorded a few times. V is TRBV19 and J is TRBJ1-2; a possible D gene is TRBD1 (5 bases). This CDR3 has 13 amino acids. V was pared by 7 bases and J by 4 bases, with 13 bases between. CDR1 and CDR2 (germline): LNHDA, SQIVND (reference sequence). For the CDR3, the DNA is TGTGCCAGTAAACCAGGGCCACCCTATGGCTACACCTTC. Amino acids: CASKPGPPYGYTF.

CDR3 DNA: TGTGCCAGCAGATTCGGGACAGACACTGAAGCTTTCTTT. Translated: CASRFGTDTEAFF. The chain combines TRBV7-8 with TRBJ1-1, with 7 bases that match TRBD1. In germline, CDR1 is SGHVS, CDR2 FQNEAQ. This CDR3 has 13 residues. The junction had 4 bases not matched to a gene; V was cut back by 6 bases and J by 3 bases.

In its sample, this clone was seen a few times. The chain joins TRBV18 to TRBJ1-6, with D tentatively TRBD1 (5 bases). Germline-derived CDR1 and CDR2 are KGHSH and LQKENI. Trimming took 3 bases from V and 10 from J, leaving 22 bases between them. This CDR3 spans 17 amino acids. In DNA form, the CDR3 reads TGTGCCAGCTCACCTTCCAGACCATCAGGGATCGGATCACCCCTCCACTTT. Translation: CASSPSRPSGIGSPLHF. The full variable domain, rest sourced from reference TRBV18 and TRBJ1-6, is NAGVMQNPRHLVRRRGQEARLRCSPMKGHSHVYWYRQLPEEGLKFMVYLQKENIIDESGMPKERFSAEFPKEGPSILRIQQVVRGDSAAYFCASSPSRPSGIGSPLHFGNGTRLTVT.

The J gene is TRBJ2-1, the V gene TRBV9; D is unresolved. CDR1 is SGDLS, CDR2 YYNGEE, per germline. V dropped 0 bases and J dropped 4 bases, with 5 bases sitting between them. This CDR3 region has 13 residues. The CDR3: CASSVETYNEQFF. The CDR3 coding sequence is TGTGCCAGCAGCGTAGAAACTTACAATGAGCAGTTCTTC. The full variable domain, rest sourced from reference TRBV9 and TRBJ2-1, is DSGVTQTPKHLITATGQRVTLRCSPRSGDLSVYWYQQSLDQGLQFLIQYYNGEERAKGNILERFSAQQFPDLHSELNLSSLELGDSALYFCASSVETYNEQFFGPGTRLTVL.

The rearrangement joins TRBV5-8 to TRBJ1-1; 8 bases map to TRBD1. Germline-derived CDR1 and CDR2 are SGHTS and YDEGEE. CDR3 size: 14 residues. The trim removed 4 bases at V and 6 bases at J, leaving 8 bases unmatched. The CDR3: CASSTMTGDPEAFF. The CDR3 nucleotides are TGTGCCAGCAGCACTATGACAGGGGACCCTGAAGCTTTCTTT.

The V and J genes are TRBV14 and TRBJ2-5, with a weak D call TRBD2 (5 bases). The CDR3 is 14 amino acids. Germline V CDR1 and CDR2: SGHDN, FVKESK. The germline V and J ends were trimmed by 4 bases and 4 bases, with 13 bases remaining between them. CDR3 protein: CASSPPGVRETQYF. CDR3 coding DNA: TGTGCCAGCAGCCCCCCCGGGGTACGAGAGACCCAGTACTTC.

The CDR3 loop reads CASSPGQGGTEAFF. Written as DNA, the CDR3 is TGTGCCAGCAGTCCCGGACAGGGAGGGACTGAAGCTTTCTTT. The V and J genes are TRBV9 and TRBJ1-1; 8 nucleotides agree with TRBD1. CDR1 SGDLS and CDR2 YYNGEE come from the germline V gene. The CDR3 length is 14 residues. V was clipped by 5 bases and J by 5 bases; unmatched bases: 8.

This clone was seen a single time. The genes are TRBV5-1 and TRBJ2-1; 9 nucleotides line up with TRBD2. The CDR3 has 15 amino acids. Trimming removed 4 bases from V and 1 base from J; junction bases left unmatched: 3. The germline gives CDR1 SGHRS, CDR2 YFSETQ. CDR3 amino acids: CASSAGLASYNEQFF. The CDR3 coding sequence is TGCGCCAGCAGCGCGGGACTAGCATCCTACAATGAGCAGTTCTTC.

The gene calls are TRBV10-3 and TRBJ2-5; TRBD2 is a possible D gene (7 bases). The CDR3 runs to 13 residues. CDR1 is ENHRY and CDR2 is SYGVKD in the germline V gene. The germline V and J ends were trimmed by 6 bases and 5 bases, with 13 bases remaining between them. CDR3 amino acids: CAISGGPAETQYF. CDR3 in DNA: TGTGCCATCAGCGGGGGGCCGGCGGAGACCCAGTACTTC.